A single sample gave rise to the 7 T cell receptor beta chains below, sequenced in a study of CD8 T cells in ankylosing spondylitis (dated by TCRdb to 2016 to 2017). Their recognized antigens are unknown. Results and caveats for the whole study, not just this receptor: Blood from ankylosing spondylitis patients appeared to be characterized by a TCR beta motif made up of under ten highly homologous amino acid variants.

The library was made by 5' RACE. The sequencing machine was an Illumina HiSeq 2500. The public reads were reprocessed in TCRdb via fastp at Q25 and MiXCR, keeping in-frame beta chains. Merged by CDR3 protein, the rows form single entries marked with the most common genes and DNA. Present in this sample are 200,000 to 250,000 distinct CDR3 sequences, around 20% of which were seen just once. About 39% of the sample rests with the top ten. Sequenced: blood, either unsorted or a sorted T cell fraction (not recorded which). The receptor set was obtained from a male donor with ankylosing spondylitis.

The J gene is TRBJ1-3, the V gene TRBV11-3; D uncertain. The V gene lost 3 bases and the J gene lost 0 bases, with 9 bases spanning the gap. There are 15 residues in the CDR3. Germline-derived CDR1 and CDR2 are SGHNT and YENEEA. The CDR3 loop reads CASSFRGSSGNTIYF. The DNA of the CDR3 is TGTGCCAGCAGCTTTCGGGGAAGCTCTGGAAACACCATATATTTT.

The rearrangement links TRBV4-2 to TRBJ1-2, with D possibly TRBD1 on 5 matching bases. The germline V and J ends were trimmed by 3 bases and 5 bases, with 7 bases remaining between them. CDR3 length: 12 amino acids. Per germline, CDR1 LGHNA and CDR2 YNFKEQ. This CDR3 reads CASSHGAYGYTF. For the CDR3, the DNA is TGTGCCAGCAGCCACGGGGCTTATGGCTACACCTTC.

The J gene is TRBJ2-1, the V gene TRBV12-3 or TRBV12-4; 8 nucleotides line up with TRBD2. The J segment lost 0 bases and the V segment lost 3 bases, leaving 4 bases of the junction unmatched. This CDR3 has 16 amino acids. This chain's CDR3 is CASSLRGVSSYNEQFF. CDR3 sequence (DNA): TGTGCCAGCAGTTTGCGGGGGGTAAGCTCCTACAATGAGCAGTTCTTC.

This clonotype appeared a few times. V and J are TRBV4-3 and TRBJ2-1; D may be TRBD2 (5 bases). The CDR3 has 15 amino acids. Germline CDR1 is LGHNA and CDR2 is YSLEER. Trimming cost V 3 bases and J 2 bases, with 11 bases left between them. This CDR3 reads CASSHGLAPYNEQFF. CDR3 coding DNA: TGCGCCAGCAGCCACGGTCTAGCCCCCTACAATGAGCAGTTCTTC.

J is TRBJ2-5 and V is TRBV6-1; weak D call: TRBD2 (6 bases). The germline V and J ends were trimmed by 6 bases and 5 bases, with 19 bases remaining between them. The CDR3 covers 15 residues. Germline loops: CDR1 MNHNS, CDR2 SASEGT. The CDR3 protein is CASRVTPTSVETQYF. As DNA, the CDR3 is TGTGCCAGCAGAGTAACCCCGACTAGTGTGGAGACCCAGTACTTC.

The count of this clonotype is one. A read error is likely, as this CDR3 ends without the conserved phenylalanine or tryptophan. This chain links TRBV12-3 or TRBV12-4 with TRBJ2-7, with D possibly being TRBD1 or TRBD2 (5 bases each). The CDR3 has 14 amino acids. The V and J ends lost 6 bases and 2 bases respectively, with 14 bases between them. The CDR3 DNA follows: TGTGCCAGCAGCACGGTGGGGGTACCCTACGAGCAGTACTTA. This sequence encodes CASSTVGVPYEQYL.

Only a few counts were recorded for this clonotype. The rearrangement uses TRBV4-2 and TRBJ1-6; possibly TRBD1 for D (5 bases). Per the germline V gene, CDR1 is LGHNA and CDR2 is YNFKEQ. CDR3 length: 15 amino acids. V was clipped by 0 bases and J by 6 bases, with 9 bases between them. The CDR3: CASSQDSGPNSPLHF. The DNA of the CDR3 is TGTGCCAGCAGCCAAGATTCAGGGCCTAATTCACCCCTCCACTTT.